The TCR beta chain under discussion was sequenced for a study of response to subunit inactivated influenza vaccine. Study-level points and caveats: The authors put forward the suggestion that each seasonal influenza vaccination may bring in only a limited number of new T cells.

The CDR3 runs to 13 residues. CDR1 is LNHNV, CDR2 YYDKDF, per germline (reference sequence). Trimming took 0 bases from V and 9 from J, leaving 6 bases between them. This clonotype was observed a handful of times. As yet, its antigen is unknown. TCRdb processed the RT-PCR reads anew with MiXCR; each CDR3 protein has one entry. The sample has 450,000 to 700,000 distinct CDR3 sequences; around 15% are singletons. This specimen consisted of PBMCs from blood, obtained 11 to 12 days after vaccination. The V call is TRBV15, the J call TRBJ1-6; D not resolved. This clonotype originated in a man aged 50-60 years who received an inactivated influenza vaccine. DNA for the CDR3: TGTGCCACCAGCAGAGATCGGGGTTCACCCCTCCACTTT. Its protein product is CATSRDRGSPLHF.